These 26 T cell receptor beta chains were all obtained from the same sample, sequenced in a study of early T cells in non-severe SARS-CoV-2 infection (dated by TCRdb to the early 2020s). Library method: 5' RACE. The reads were generated on a NextSeq 500. Clones were called with MiXCR by TCRdb after fastp trimmed the public reads at Q25, and only in-frame beta chains were retained. Rows are unified per CDR3 protein, each entry keeping the most common DNA and genes. In all, the sample holds 30,000 to 35,000 distinct CDR3 sequences, and approximately 6.2% of those were seen once. Roughly 5.5% of the sample lies in the top ten. Sequencing used whole blood. The source is an adult who was a healthcare worker with PCR-confirmed SARS-CoV-2 infection or an uninfected control (not recorded which).

This clonotype was picked up many times. The chain recombines TRBV7-9 with TRBJ2-7; 8 nucleotides align to TRBD2. CDR1 is SEHNR and CDR2 is FQNEAQ in the germline V gene (reference sequence). The V and J ends lost 5 bases and 7 bases, in that order; junction bases with no gene match: 4. This CDR3 comprises 12 residues. The CDR3 coding sequence is TGTGCCAGCAGCCCAGCGGGAGTGGAGCAGTACTTC. As protein: CASSPAGVEQYF.

This clonotype was found many times. This chain joins TRBV9 and TRBJ2-1, with 10 bases fitting TRBD2. Germline lookup yields CDR1 SGDLS and CDR2 YYNGEE. Trimming took 7 bases from V and 6 from J; bases not matched to a gene: 4. The CDR3 spans 13 residues. CDR3 region: CASASGRGNEQFF. For the CDR3, the DNA is TGTGCCAGCGCTAGCGGGAGAGGCAATGAGCAGTTCTTC.

At least ten counts were recorded for this clonotype. The chain recombines TRBV28 with TRBJ2-7, with D possibly matching TRBD2 (7 bases). The CDR3 consists of 15 residues. The germline V gene encodes CDR1 MDHEN and CDR2 SYDVKM. V lost 7 bases and J 2 bases, leaving 18 bases between the germline ends. CDR3 bases: TGTGCCAGCACTGGGGGGGGGCGGCGGACCTACGAGCAGTACGTC. Amino acid sequence: CASTGGGRRTYEQYV.

Turning to this clonotype: Sequence at one end of the junction differs from germline and may be a read error. The V gene is TRBV7-8, the J gene TRBJ2-2; D is perhaps TRBD1 or TRBD2 (5 bases each). The germline CDR1 and CDR2 sequences are SGHVS and FQNEAQ. This CDR3 is 14 amino acids long. The CDR3: CASSRNQGTGVLFF. CDR3 coding DNA: TGTGCCAGCAGCCGAAACCAGGGTACCGGGGTGCTGTTTTTT.

This clonotype was seen many times. The rearrangement joins TRBV20-1 to TRBJ2-1; TRBD2 aligns across 7 bases. The V segment lost 1 base and the J segment 4 bases; nucleotides outside the gene matches: 7. The CDR3 length is 15 residues. Germline assignment: CDR1 DFQATT and CDR2 SNEGSKA (reference sequence). CDR3 amino acids: CSARGSSGGYNEQFF. The DNA of the CDR3 is TGCAGTGCTAGAGGATCTAGCGGAGGGTACAATGAGCAGTTCTTC.

This clonotype was seen at least ten times. The chain couples TRBV6-5 to TRBJ2-1; TRBD1 agrees at 9 bases. V lost 6 bases, J lost 7 bases, and 7 bases stayed unmatched. Germline assignment: CDR1 MNHEY and CDR2 SVGAGI. The CDR3 is 14 residues long. The CDR3 DNA follows: TGTGCCAGCAGAGCCGGGACAGGGAGGAATGAGCAGTTCTTC. Amino acid sequence: CASRAGTGRNEQFF.

The V and J genes are TRBV7-2 and TRBJ2-3, with TRBD1 identical over 7 bases. The germline V gene has CDR1 SGHTA and CDR2 FQGNSA. The CDR3 has 14 residues. V was clipped by 2 bases and J by 3 bases; unmatched bases: 2. The CDR3, as DNA: TGTGCCAGCAGCTTAACCAGGGGGACAGATACGCAGTATTTT. It translates to CASSLTRGTDTQYF.

This clonotype was detected many times. CDR3 sequence (DNA): TGTGCCAGCAGTTTAACGGTGGTGGCCACCGGGGAGCTGTTTTTT. Its translation is CASSLTVVATGELFF. The chain is built from TRBV12-3 or TRBV12-4 and TRBJ2-2; the D is unclear. The CDR3 totals 15 residues. The V gene lost 2 bases and the J gene lost 4 bases, with 11 bases spanning the gap.

This clonotype has ten or more counts. The J gene is TRBJ2-5, the V gene TRBV29-1, with 10 bases fitting TRBD2. V gave up 6 bases and J gave up 6 bases; unmatched junction bases: 7. Germline V lookup: CDR1 SQVTM, CDR2 ANQGSEA. The CDR3 runs 13 residues. In DNA, the CDR3 is TGCAGCGTCGCGGGACTAGCGCTGAAGACCCAGTACTTC. Amino acid sequence: CSVAGLALKTQYF. The variable domain in full, with the rest retrieved from reference TRBV29-1 and TRBJ2-5, is SAVISQKPSRDICQRGTSLTIQCQVDSQVTMMFWYRQQPGQSLTLIATANQGSEATYESGFVIDKFPISRPNLTFSTLTVSNMSPEDSSIYLCSVAGLALKTQYFGPGTRLLVL.

This clonotype has at least ten counts. The chain joins TRBV7-2 to TRBJ2-3, with TRBD2 matching 12 bases. The CDR3 is 18 residues long. The V segment lost 0 bases and the J segment 4 bases; nucleotides outside the gene matches: 8. Germline loops: CDR1 SGHTA, CDR2 FQGNSA. The DNA for the CDR3 is TGTGCCAGCAGCTTAGCGAAGGGACTAGCGGGTGGGGCAGATACGCAGTATTTT. Translated, it gives CASSLAKGLAGGADTQYF.

This clonotype has ten or more counts. CDR3 sequence reads: CASSFGGLSYNEQFF. The CDR3, as DNA: TGTGCCAGCAGCTTCGGCGGTCTTTCCTACAATGAGCAGTTCTTC. The genes are TRBV5-6 and TRBJ2-1; D is unresolved. The V and J ends lost 2 bases and 1 base respectively, with 10 bases between them. Germline loops: CDR1 SGHDT, CDR2 YYEEEE. This CDR3 region has 15 residues.

The chain recombines TRBV29-1 with TRBJ1-2; D is possibly TRBD1 (6 bases). The CDR3 length is 12 residues. Germline loops: CDR1 SQVTM, CDR2 ANQGSEA. The V end lost 3 bases, the J end lost 9 bases, and 14 bases lay between the germline ends. The CDR3 nucleotides read TGCAGCGTTGATCGACAGGCTATTAGCTACACCTTC. The encoded protein is CSVDRQAISYTF.

This clonotype was seen many times. This chain joins TRBV15 and TRBJ1-2, with 8 bases identical to TRBD1. V trimming: 3 bases; J trimming: 6 bases; junction bases outside the gene matches: 6. Germline V lookup: CDR1 LNHNV, CDR2 YYDKDF (reference sequence). The CDR3 is 14 residues long. CDR3 nucleotides: TGTGCCACCAGCAGGGACAGGGCGTCCGATGGCTACACCTTC. It encodes CATSRDRASDGYTF.

In nucleotides, the CDR3 is TGTGCCTCCCGGGACCGGGTAGCCATGGGCCACACCGGGGAGCTGTTTTTT. The encoded protein is CASRDRVAMGHTGELFF. The chain has TRBV7-9 and TRBJ2-2, with D tentatively TRBD1 or TRBD2 (5 bases each). V lost 11 bases and J 3 bases, leaving 25 bases between the germline ends. Germline loops: CDR1 SEHNR, CDR2 FQNEAQ (reference sequence). This CDR3 has 17 residues.

The table lists this clonotype with many counts. The chain joins TRBV20-1 to TRBJ2-3; the match to TRBD2 covers 11 bases. Germline values: CDR1 DFQATT, CDR2 SNEGSKA (reference sequence). V lost 5 bases to trimming and J lost 4 bases; unmatched junction nucleotides: 11. This CDR3 has 16 amino acids. DNA for the CDR3: TGCAGTGCTTGCGGGGTAGCGGGAGGGCCCTCAGATACGCAGTATTTT. It yields the protein CSACGVAGGPSDTQYF.

This clonotype was seen at least ten times. The chain combines TRBV11-3 with TRBJ1-4; D gene uncertain. Trimming cost V 5 bases and J 8 bases, with 15 bases left between them. Per the germline V gene, CDR1 is SGHNT and CDR2 is YENEEA. The CDR3 covers 14 residues. CDR3: CASSIRTGWEKLFF. The CDR3 DNA reads TGTGCCAGCAGCATCCGGACGGGGTGGGAAAAACTGTTTTTT. Full variable domain (remainder filled in from reference TRBV11-3 and TRBJ1-4): EAGVVQSPRYKIIEKKQPVAFWCNPISGHNTLYWYLQNLGQGPELLIRYENEEAVDDSQLPKDRFSAERLKGVDSTLKIQPAELGDSAVYLCASSIRTGWEKLFFGSGTQLSVL.

This clonotype was seen at least ten times. The rearrangement links TRBV6-6 to TRBJ2-7; D is tentatively TRBD1 or TRBD2 (5 bases each). Germline V gives CDR1 MNHNY, CDR2 SVGAGI (reference sequence). This CDR3 is built from 16 residues. The germline V and J ends were trimmed by 3 bases and 6 bases, with 21 bases remaining between them. The chain's CDR3 is CASSYRGMDGTFEQYV. The CDR3 DNA sequence: TGTGCCAGCAGTTATCGGGGAATGGACGGGACCTTCGAGCAGTACGTC.

The chain combines TRBV6-5 with TRBJ2-2; D gene ambiguous. V lost 2 bases and J 5 bases, leaving 12 bases between the germline ends. This CDR3 spans 15 amino acids. Germline V gene sequence: CDR1 MNHEY, CDR2 SVGAGI. The CDR3 here is CASSYGNSWTGELFF. The CDR3 DNA reads as TGTGCCAGCAGTTACGGCAACAGTTGGACCGGGGAGCTGTTTTTT.

CDR3: CASRTYSGGGYGYTF. The CDR3 coding sequence is TGTGCCAGCAGGACTTATTCAGGGGGTGGCTATGGCTACACCTTC. V usage is TRBV6-1 and J usage is TRBJ1-2, with 7 bases matching TRBD1. Germline CDR1 MNHNS, CDR2 SASEGT. V lost 6 bases to trimming and J lost 4 bases; unmatched junction nucleotides: 11. The CDR3 consists of 15 residues.

Only a few counts were recorded for this clonotype. The rearrangement uses TRBV20-1 and TRBJ2-2, with D uncertain. Per germline, CDR1 DFQATT and CDR2 SNEGSKA (reference sequence). The CDR3 runs 13 residues. Trimming stripped 8 bases from V and 1 base from J, with 11 bases between. The CDR3 region is CSSTTQNTGELFF. The CDR3 coding sequence is TGCAGTTCCACGACTCAGAACACCGGGGAGCTGTTTTTT.

At least ten counts were recorded for this clonotype. The gene calls are TRBV7-8 and TRBJ2-1; D possibly corresponds to TRBD2 (7 bases). The V end was cut by 10 bases, the J end by 5 bases, with 18 bases between. Germline V gene sequence: CDR1 SGHVS, CDR2 FQNEAQ. The CDR3 covers 14 residues. The CDR3 spells CATERGGLDNEQFF. In DNA, the CDR3 is TGTGCCACCGAGAGGGGGGGCCTAGACAATGAGCAGTTCTTC.

This clonotype was seen a handful of times. The J gene is TRBJ2-7, the V gene TRBV28; 8 bases map to TRBD2. CDR1 MDHEN and CDR2 SYDVKM come from the germline V gene. The CDR3 totals 14 residues. After removal of 6 bases from V and 3 bases from J, the junction contained 7 bases not matched to a gene. CDR3 in DNA: TGTGCCAGCAGCTTACTAGCGGAGGACTACGAGCAGTACTTC. This encodes CASSLLAEDYEQYF.

This clonotype was recorded many times. The rearrangement uses TRBV20-1 and TRBJ1-4; the D gene is possibly TRBD1 (5 bases). Trimming left V 4 bases short and J 5 bases short, with 14 bases between. The CDR3 totals 14 residues. The germline V gene encodes CDR1 DFQATT and CDR2 SNEGSKA (reference sequence). CDR3 nucleotides: TGCAGTGCTACCGCTCCAGGGAGGAATGAAAAACTGTTTTTT. The encoded protein is CSATAPGRNEKLFF.

Ten or more counts support this clonotype. The V call is TRBV7-9, the J call TRBJ2-5; 11 bases agree with TRBD1. The CDR3 is made up of 15 amino acids. V lost 3 bases to trimming and J lost 5 bases; unmatched junction nucleotides: 5. Germline V gene data show CDR1 as SEHNR and CDR2 as FQNEAQ (reference sequence). CDR3 bases: TGTGCCAGCAGCTTCAGGACAGGGGGCTTGGAGACCCAGTACTTC. Protein sequence: CASSFRTGGLETQYF.

Ten or more counts support this clonotype. The chain couples TRBV4-3 to TRBJ1-4; D remains unclear. V was cut by 4 bases and J by 3 bases, with 15 bases left in between. Germline CDR1 and CDR2: LGHNA and YSLEER. The CDR3 runs to 16 residues. The CDR3 nucleotides read TGCGCCAGCAGCCCAGGATCGCGTTCGTCTAATGAAAAACTGTTTTTT. Protein product: CASSPGSRSSNEKLFF.

The chain combines TRBV6-5 with TRBJ2-5; a weak D match, TRBD2 (6 bases). CDR3 length: 15 residues. Trimming stripped 6 bases from V and 4 bases from J, with 18 bases between. Germline CDR1 reads MNHEY; CDR2 reads SVGAGI. The CDR3 nucleotides read TGTGCCAGCAGATCTAGCGCCGGGGCTACAGAGACCCAGTACTTC. Translated: CASRSSAGATETQYF.